This is a list of T cell receptor beta chains from one sample in a study of blood T cells in healthy people across ages. TCRdb re-called the 5' RACE reads with MiXCR, one entry per CDR3 protein. Of about 640,000 distinct CDR3 sequences detected, roughly three fifths appear once; the ten largest clones hold 35% to 40%. Sequencing was carried out using blood. Receptor source: a man aged 55 to 70 in good health. Both conserved end residues are part of each CDR3. The D gene is left open where the match is weak. Size values are once, few and many counts, or a class for expanded clones, and some rows have none.

v_gene	abundance	d_gene	j_gene	CDR3nt	CDR3aa
TRBV28	NA	NA	TRBJ2-2	TGTGCCAGTCTTGTGGGGGCGCCGCGCACCGGGGAGCTGTTTTTT	CASLVGAPRTGELFF
TRBV12-3/TRBV12-4	NA	TRBD2	TRBJ2-7	TGTGCCAGCAGCTCGACTAGCGGGGGGAACTTACGGTACGAGCAGTACTTC	CASSSTSGGNLRYEQYF
TRBV20-1	once	NA	TRBJ2-3	TGCAGTGCTACCCGACTAGTTGCAGATACGCAGTATTTT	CSATRLVADTQYF
TRBV9	NA	TRBD2	TRBJ2-1	TGTGCCAGCAGCGTAGGACTAGCGTGGAGCTCCTACAATGAGCAGTTCTTC	CASSVGLAWSSYNEQFF
TRBV3-1	many	NA	TRBJ1-1	TGTGCCAGCAGCCAAGTGGCGAAGATGAACACTGAAGCTTTCTTT	CASSQVAKMNTEAFF
TRBV6-5	few	NA	TRBJ2-7	TGTGCCAGCAGTTACGGTGACGGATCCTACGAGCAGTACTTC	CASSYGDGSYEQYF
TRBV7-8	NA	NA	TRBJ2-3	TGTGCCAGCAGCACGGGACCGACAGATACGCAGTATTTT	CASSTGPTDTQYF
TRBV5-1	NA	NA	TRBJ2-7	TGCGCCAGCAGGGTTTTGGGGAACGAGCAGTACTTC	CASRVLGNEQYF
TRBV20-1	NA	TRBD1	TRBJ1-2	TGCAGTGCTGACCGACAGGGCGCGGATGGCTACACCTTC	CSADRQGADGYTF
TRBV6-6	NA	TRBD1	TRBJ1-4	TGTGCCAGCAGATGGACAGGTTCAAATGAAAAACTGTTTTTT	CASRWTGSNEKLFF
TRBV2	NA	NA	TRBJ2-5	TGTGCCAGCAGTCAGGGGACAGAGACCCAGTACTTC	CASSQGTETQYF
TRBV4-1	many	NA	TRBJ2-3	TGCGCCAGCAGCCAAGATGGGCCTAGTTTTACGCAGTATTTT	CASSQDGPSFTQYF
TRBV19	NA	NA	TRBJ2-7	TGTGCCAGTAGTATCAGCAGGGCGGCTCCTACCTACGAGCAGTACTTC	CASSISRAAPTYEQYF
TRBV20-1	NA	NA	TRBJ2-5	TGCAGTGCAACGCGGTCTAGCGCCTTGGAGACCCAGTACTTC	CSATRSSALETQYF
TRBV6-6	many	TRBD1	TRBJ1-2	TGTGCCAGCAGTTTGGACAGGCAAAACTATGGCTACACCTTC	CASSLDRQNYGYTF
TRBV5-1	NA	TRBD1	TRBJ2-7	TGCGCCAGCGGAAAGACAGGGATTACCTACGAGCAGTACTTC	CASGKTGITYEQYF
TRBV12-3/TRBV12-4	NA	NA	TRBJ1-2	TGTGCCAGCAGTTTGGACCTGCATGGCTACACCTTC	CASSLDLHGYTF
TRBV29-1	many	NA	TRBJ2-3	TGCAGCGTATCCAGAGATACGCAGTATTTT	CSVSRDTQYF
TRBV18	NA	TRBD1	TRBJ1-2	TGTGCCAGCTCACGAACAGGGGGGAATAACTATGGCTACACCTTC	CASSRTGGNNYGYTF
TRBV10-3	NA	NA	TRBJ2-7	TGTGCCATCGGACCTTCTGGGGGTGGCTCCTACGAGCAGTACTTC	CAIGPSGGGSYEQYF
TRBV6-6	NA	NA	TRBJ1-1	TGTGCCAGCAGTTCGGGGCAGGGAGTGGGTATTGACACTGAAGCTTTCTTT	CASSSGQGVGIDTEAFF
TRBV15	NA	TRBD2	TRBJ2-7	TGTGCCACCAGCAGAGATCTCGAAGTAGCGGGGGCACCCTACGAGCAGTACTTC	CATSRDLEVAGAPYEQYF
TRBV5-4	once	TRBD1	TRBJ1-2	TGTGCCAGCAGCTTGCACGACAGGGGTGGCTACACCTTC	CASSLHDRGGYTF
TRBV12-3/TRBV12-4	NA	TRBD2	TRBJ2-3	TGTGCCAGCACCTTTAGCGGGAGACCAGATACGCAGTATTTT	CASTFSGRPDTQYF
TRBV5-1	NA	NA	TRBJ2-5	TGCGCCAGCAACCCGGGGACCAAAGAGACCCAGTACTTC	CASNPGTKETQYF
TRBV7-2	NA	NA	TRBJ1-6	TGTGCCAGCAGCTTACACGGACGGCGGATTGATTCACCCCTCCACTTT	CASSLHGRRIDSPLHF
TRBV4-1	NA	TRBD1	TRBJ1-3	TGCGCCAGCAGCCCCGGGACAGGGGGAAACACCATATATTTT	CASSPGTGGNTIYF
TRBV6-1	NA	TRBD2	TRBJ2-1	TGTGCCAGCAGCGCTACCGTGGGACTAGCGAACAATGAGCAGTTCTTC	CASSATVGLANNEQFF
TRBV4-2	NA	NA	TRBJ2-3	TGTGCCAGCAGCCAAGGCGGGTTTAGCACAGATACGCAGTATTTT	CASSQGGFSTDTQYF